This T cell receptor (beta chain) was recorded in a study of blood T cell repertoires in COVID-19. Clinical history as reported by participants underpinned cohort assignment. In the original analysis: Quantification of nucleated cells was approximated via reference gene primer amplification. Assay used: immunoSEQ multiplex PCR; TCRdb lists only in-frame clones, some missing. V and J calls and clone size come straight from that table; D and trimming were deduced from the DNA. This table has 300,000 to 350,000 clones, just over 85% appearing once. The CDR3 totals 15 residues. V was pared by 5 bases and J by 1 base, with 7 bases of the junction left unmatched. The germline gives CDR1 LNHDA, CDR2 SQIVND (reference sequence).

This rearrangement joins TRBV19 to TRBJ1-1, with 7 bases fitting TRBD1. This TCR came from a woman between 35 and 50 years old with acute COVID-19. The specimen was PBMCs or T cells enriched from blood (not recorded which). This CDR3 is CASSARWDRNTEAFF. The CDR3 DNA reads as TGTGCCAGTAGTGCCAGATGGGACAGGAACACTGAAGCTTTCTTT.